The 17 T cell receptor beta chains listed next were all sequenced from one sample in a study of blood T cell repertoires in COVID-19. Clones were read by immunoSEQ multiplex PCR, and TCRdb kept only the in-frame ones, dropping some. The table has 100,000 to 130,000 clones, over 65% seen once. Sample: peripheral blood. These receptor sequences come from a middle-aged woman with acute or convalescent COVID-19.

This clone was seen a handful of times. This chain links TRBV7-2 with TRBJ2-3; TRBD2 matches 8 bases. CDR1 SGHTA and CDR2 FQGNSA come from the germline V gene. V gave up 5 bases and J gave up 3 bases; unmatched junction bases: 13. The CDR3 spans 17 residues. CDR3 loop: CASSPTGRGGGTDTQYF. For the CDR3, the DNA is TGTGCCAGCAGCCCCACCGGGAGGGGCGGGGGAACAGATACGCAGTATTTT.

The rearrangement uses TRBV14 and TRBJ2-1; 15 bases match TRBD2. Losses at the gene ends were 6 bases for V and 0 bases for J; bases not matched to a gene: 9. Germline lookup yields CDR1 SGHDN and CDR2 FVKESK. The CDR3 runs to 19 residues. CDR3 residues: CASSQYPGLAGGSYNEQFF. CDR3 sequence (DNA): TGTGCCAGCAGTCAATACCCGGGACTAGCGGGGGGCTCCTACAATGAGCAGTTCTTC. Full variable domain (remainder filled in from reference TRBV14 and TRBJ2-1): EAGVTQFPSHSVIEKGQTVTLRCDPISGHDNLYWYRRVMGKEIKFLLHFVKESKQDESGMPNNRFLAERTGGTYSTLKVQPAELEDSGVYFCASSQYPGLAGGSYNEQFFGPGTRLTVL.

The V call is TRBV27, the J call TRBJ2-7; D possibly corresponds to TRBD1 (6 bases). V gave up 0 bases and J gave up 2 bases, with 14 bases separating them. The CDR3 covers 16 residues. Germline lookup yields CDR1 MNHEY and CDR2 SMNVEV (reference sequence). CDR3 nucleotides: TGTGCCAGCAGTTTATCGGCTCAGGGGTTCGCCTACGAGCAGTACTTC. Protein sequence: CASSLSAQGFAYEQYF.

This chain's CDR3 is CASSVGRGSTDTQYF. Written as DNA, the CDR3 is TGTGCCAGCAGCGTAGGGAGGGGAAGCACAGATACGCAGTATTTT. The rearrangement uses TRBV9 and TRBJ2-3; a possible D gene is TRBD2 (6 bases). V was clipped by 0 bases and J by 0 bases, with 8 bases between them. Per the germline V gene, CDR1 is SGDLS and CDR2 is YYNGEE. The length of the CDR3 is 15 residues.

The rearrangement links TRBV29-1 to TRBJ1-2, with 10 bases fitting TRBD1. Germline lookup yields CDR1 SQVTM and CDR2 ANQGSEA. This CDR3 has 13 amino acids. Trimming cost V 4 bases and J 4 bases; bases outside gene matches: 3. The CDR3 nucleotides read TGCAGCGTTGTGACAGGGGGCAGCTATGGCTACACCTTC. It is translated as CSVVTGGSYGYTF.

J is TRBJ2-3 and V is TRBV9; TRBD2 matches 7 bases. The CDR3 loop spans 15 amino acids. The germline V gene has CDR1 SGDLS and CDR2 YYNGEE. V lost 0 bases to trimming and J lost 1 base; unmatched junction nucleotides: 2. As DNA, the CDR3 is TGTGCCAGCAGCGTAGAGGGAGGGGGCACAGATACGCAGTATTTT. Amino acids: CASSVEGGGTDTQYF. The variable domain in full, completed from reference TRBV9 and TRBJ2-3, reads DSGVTQTPKHLITATGQRVTLRCSPRSGDLSVYWYQQSLDQGLQFLIQYYNGEERAKGNILERFSAQQFPDLHSELNLSSLELGDSALYFCASSVEGGGTDTQYFGPGTRLTVL.

This chain uses TRBV28 with TRBJ1-4; the D is unclear. From germline, CDR1 is MDHEN and CDR2 SYDVKM. Deletions cut 2 bases from V and 4 bases from J, with 5 bases between. This CDR3 is 13 amino acids long. CDR3 nucleotides: TGTGCCAGCAGTTTAAATTATAATGAAAAACTGTTTTTT. This sequence encodes CASSLNYNEKLFF.

This clone was picked up a small number of times. The chain couples TRBV6-5 to TRBJ2-6; TRBD1 aligns across 8 bases. From germline, CDR1 is MNHEY and CDR2 SVGAGI. J was trimmed by 0 bases and V by 6 bases; bases with no gene match: 1. This CDR3 has 15 amino acids. For the CDR3, the DNA is TGTGCCAGCAGAACAGGGGGCTCTGGGGCCAACGTCCTGACTTTC. It specifies CASRTGGSGANVLTF.

The chain has TRBV7-2 and TRBJ2-1; tentatively, D is TRBD2 (6 bases). Germline V lookup: CDR1 SGHTA, CDR2 FQGNSA. The length of the CDR3 is 13 residues. Between the trimmed V and J ends, which lost 5 bases and 9 bases, there was a span of 14 bases. The CDR3 sequence: CASSPGTFGEQFF. For the CDR3, the DNA is TGTGCCAGCAGCCCCGGGACTTTCGGTGAGCAGTTCTTC. The whole variable domain, remainder taken from reference TRBV7-2 and TRBJ2-1, is GAGVSQSPSNKVTEKGKDVELRCDPISGHTALYWYRQSLGQGLEFLIYFQGNSAPDKSGLPSDRFSAERTGGSVSTLTIQRTQQEDSAVYLCASSPGTFGEQFFGPGTRLTVL.

A word on this clone: An end of the junction differs from the germline gene, which may be a read error. The rearrangement uses TRBV5-1 and TRBJ2-7; D not resolved. The CDR3 has 9 residues. Germline V gene sequence: CDR1 SGHRS, CDR2 YFSETQ. CDR3 coding DNA: TGCGCCAGCAGCCCGAGACACTTTTTC. Amino acid sequence: CASSPRHFF.

The V gene is TRBV30, the J gene TRBJ1-2, with D possibly TRBD1 on 5 matching bases. CDR3 length equals 10 residues. Germline lookup yields CDR1 GTSNPN and CDR2 SVGIG (reference sequence). V shed 3 bases and J shed 8 bases, with 7 bases lying between them. The DNA for the CDR3 is TGTGCCTGGAGCGGGGGGGGCTACACCTTC. Translated: CAWSGGGYTF.

The chain joins TRBV2 to TRBJ2-3; TRBD1 aligns across 12 bases. The CDR3 has 18 amino acids. From germline, CDR1 is SNHLY and CDR2 FYNNEI. Trimming cost V 4 bases and J 6 bases; bases outside gene matches: 14. The CDR3: CASSGAAPGTGGWDTQYF. Here the CDR3 DNA reads TGTGCCAGCAGTGGGGCCGCCCCCGGGACAGGGGGCTGGGATACGCAGTATTTT. The complete variable domain, with remaining parts taken from reference TRBV2 and TRBJ2-3, reads EPEVTQTPSHQVTQMGQEVILRCVPISNHLYFYWYRQILGQKVEFLVSFYNNEISEKSEIFDDQFSVERPDGSNFTLKIRSTKLEDSAMYFCASSGAAPGTGGWDTQYFGPGTRLTVL.

The chain is built from TRBV19 and TRBJ1-1; 7 nucleotides align to TRBD1. The CDR3 length is 14 residues. CDR1 is LNHDA and CDR2 is SQIVND in the germline V gene (reference sequence). Unmatched junction bases numbered 12, after V lost 5 bases and J lost 9 bases. DNA of the CDR3: TGTGCCAGTAGTTCAATGACAGGGTCGCCCAAAGCTTTCTTT. Its translation: CASSSMTGSPKAFF.

This clone was seen ten or more times. V is TRBV5-5 and J is TRBJ1-4; 8 bases match TRBD1. CDR3 size: 18 residues. Germline CDR1 and CDR2: SGHKS and YYEKEE (reference sequence). Germline trimming cut 5 bases from V and 0 bases from J; bases unmatched to any gene: 12. CDR3 sequence: CASRTGEPSFATNEKLFF. The CDR3 DNA reads TGTGCCAGCAGGACAGGGGAGCCCTCCTTTGCAACTAATGAAAAACTGTTTTTT.

The CDR3 sequence: CASSSPGQGNEKLFF. CDR3 sequence (DNA): TGTGCCAGCAGCTCCCCGGGACAGGGAAATGAAAAACTGTTTTTT. The chain uses TRBV28 and TRBJ1-4, with 9 nucleotides matching TRBD1. The V gene end was trimmed by 6 bases and the J gene end by 5 bases; junction bases not matched to a gene: 7. There are 15 residues in the CDR3. Per germline, CDR1 MDHEN and CDR2 SYDVKM.

This clone has a handful of counts. V usage is TRBV5-4 and J usage is TRBJ1-3; D gene ambiguous. CDR1 is SGHNT, CDR2 YYREEE, per germline (reference sequence). CDR3 length: 15 residues. V lost 4 bases, J lost 0 bases, and 11 bases lay in between. DNA of the CDR3: TGTGCCAGCAGCCAGGAGGCCCACTCTGGAAACACCATATATTTT. It specifies CASSQEAHSGNTIYF.

This clone was observed a few times. J is TRBJ1-4 and V is TRBV2; TRBD1 is a possible D gene (5 bases). Between the trimmed V and J ends, which lost 2 bases and 9 bases, there was a span of 13 bases. The CDR3 runs 14 residues. CDR1 is SNHLY, CDR2 FYNNEI, per germline. CDR3 nucleotides: TGTGCCAGCAGTGAATTGACGGGGGGTAAAAAACTGTTTTTT. Amino acids: CASSELTGGKKLFF.